This T cell receptor beta chain was sequenced for a study of shared clonotypes between healthy human individuals. From germline, CDR1 is SGHRS and CDR2 YFSETQ. The V and J ends lost 1 base and 1 base respectively, with 15 bases between them. This CDR3 contains 17 residues. The table came from immunoSEQ multiplex PCR; TCRdb's copy has only in-frame clones and leaves some out. The sample lists roughly 2.1 million clones, about 93% occurring once. Terminally differentiated effector memory CD45RA+ cells were excluded by CCR7 positive selection of CD45RO-negative cells. Sequencing was done on a sample of naive CD8+ T cells from PBMCs. This clonotype originated in a man aged 18 to 29 in good health. Some clones in this sample may be carry-over from other donors' samples. The gene calls are TRBV5-1 and TRBJ2-1; a weak D match, TRBD1 (6 bases). The CDR3 coding sequence is TGCGCCAGCAGCTTGACTACCCCTAGGGGGTCCTACAATGAGCAGTTCTTC. It codes for CASSLTTPRGSYNEQFF.